A single sample is the source of the 21 T cell receptor beta chains below, sequenced in a study of T cell responses to AZD1222 COVID-19 vaccine. Some clones are missing from TCRdb's copy, which holds only in-frame ones; the method was immunoSEQ multiplex PCR. The sample records some 130,000 clones, roughly 85% being singletons. Sequencing used peripheral blood, obtained 28 days after the second dose of the MenACWY control vaccine. These receptors all come from an adult who received the MenACWY meningococcal vaccine as a control.

The chain is built from TRBV11-1 and TRBJ1-1, with 10 nucleotides matching TRBD1. Per germline, CDR1 SGHAT and CDR2 FQDESV (reference sequence). V shed 5 bases and J 4 bases; nucleotides not matched to a gene: 4. The CDR3 extends over 14 amino acids. Here the CDR3 reads CASSRGQGGTEAFF. DNA for the CDR3: TGTGCCAGCAGCCGCGGACAGGGGGGCACTGAAGCTTTCTTT.

As DNA, the CDR3 is TGTGCCACCAGCAGAGATACAGGGGGCTCCTATGGCTACACCTTC. It specifies CATSRDTGGSYGYTF. J is TRBJ1-2 and V is TRBV15; 9 bases fit TRBD1. The CDR3 loop spans 15 amino acids. The germline V gene has CDR1 LNHNV and CDR2 YYDKDF (reference sequence). Trimming cost V 0 bases and J 4 bases; bases outside gene matches: 3. The full variable domain, with the rest looked up from reference TRBV15 and TRBJ1-2, is DAMVIQNPRYQVTQFGKPVTLSCSQTLNHNVMYWYQQKSSQAPKLLFHYYDKDFNNEADTPDNFQSRRPNTSFCFLDIRSPGLGDTAMYLCATSRDTGGSYGYTFGSGTRLTVV.

The chain employs TRBV7-9 and TRBJ2-7, with 8 bases that match TRBD1. The V and J ends lost 9 bases and 4 bases, in that order; junction bases with no gene match: 5. The CDR3 is 12 amino acids. The germline V gene encodes CDR1 SEHNR and CDR2 FQNEAQ (reference sequence). CDR3 in amino acids: CASTGGPYEQYF. The DNA for the CDR3 is TGTGCCAGTACAGGGGGGCCGTACGAGCAGTACTTC.

J is TRBJ2-2 and V is TRBV7-2, with 9 bases aligning to TRBD2. From germline, CDR1 is SGHTA and CDR2 FQGNSA. The CDR3 consists of 16 residues. The ends lost 4 bases at V and 5 bases at J; junction bases unmatched: 8. The CDR3 bases are TGTGCCAGCAGCTCACTAGGGACTAGCAGGACCGGGGAGCTGTTTTTT. The encoded protein is CASSSLGTSRTGELFF. Full variable domain (rest looked up from reference TRBV7-2 and TRBJ2-2): GAGVSQSPSNKVTEKGKDVELRCDPISGHTALYWYRQSLGQGLEFLIYFQGNSAPDKSGLPSDRFSAERTGGSVSTLTIQRTQQEDSAVYLCASSSLGTSRTGELFFGEGSRLTVL.

The chain uses TRBV5-4 and TRBJ1-1; 11 bases align to TRBD1. Looked up from germline, CDR1 is SGHNT and CDR2 is YYREEE (reference sequence). CDR3 size: 13 residues. With 4 bases clipped from V and 6 bases from J, the junction kept 2 bases outside the gene matches. The CDR3 here is CASSLGQGAEAFF. In nucleotides, the CDR3 is TGTGCCAGCAGCCTGGGACAGGGGGCTGAAGCTTTCTTT.

This clone has only one observation. The rearrangement uses TRBV11-3 and TRBJ2-1, with TRBD2 as a possible D gene (8 bases). Per the germline V gene, CDR1 is SGHNT and CDR2 is YENEEA. The CDR3 consists of 15 residues. Deletions cut 5 bases from V and 9 bases from J, with 20 bases between. The CDR3 nucleotides read TGTGCCAGCAGCCCCCGGGGGGGGCAGGGGGGTGAGCAGTTCTTC. Its protein is CASSPRGGQGGEQFF.

This clone was detected once. The V gene is TRBV11-2, the J gene TRBJ2-3; possibly TRBD1 for D (6 bases). This CDR3 region has 17 residues. Germline V gene lookup returns CDR1 SGHAT and CDR2 FQNNGV. Trimming pared 5 bases from V and 1 base from J, leaving 19 bases between. The CDR3 region has the DNA TGTGCCAGCAGCCTGGGGGACAATCAATGGGGCACAGATACGCAGTATTTT. It codes for CASSLGDNQWGTDTQYF.

CDR3 loop: CASSTTSGADTEAFF. The CDR3 DNA reads TGTGCCAGTAGTACCACGTCCGGGGCCGACACTGAAGCTTTCTTT. This rearrangement joins TRBV19 to TRBJ1-1, with D perhaps TRBD1 (5 bases). This CDR3 contains 15 residues. Between the trimmed V and J ends, which lost 4 bases and 3 bases, there was a span of 15 bases. Looked up from germline, CDR1 is LNHDA and CDR2 is SQIVND (reference sequence).

The V call is TRBV6-2 or TRBV6-3, the J call TRBJ2-5; 9 bases fit TRBD2. Germline V gene lookup returns CDR1 MNHEY and CDR2 SVGEGT. Trimming removed 6 bases from V and 7 bases from J; junction bases left unmatched: 12. This CDR3 is built from 15 residues. CDR3 in DNA: TGTGCCAGCAGCCCCCTTTTACCAGCGGGAGGGACCCAGTACTTC. Its translation is CASSPLLPAGGTQYF.

The chain joins TRBV28 to TRBJ2-7; 7 positions agree with TRBD1. V lost 8 bases and J lost 0; bases outside the gene matches: 10. The CDR3 sequence is 15 residues long. The germline CDR1 and CDR2 sequences are MDHEN and SYDVKM. The CDR3 reads CASGSGTVISYEQYV. The DNA of the CDR3 is TGTGCCAGCGGTTCCGGGACAGTAATCTCCTACGAGCAGTACGTC.

V and J are TRBV28 and TRBJ1-2, with TRBD1 as a possible D gene (6 bases). Looked up from germline, CDR1 is MDHEN and CDR2 is SYDVKM. The CDR3 has 15 residues. V was cut by 5 bases and J by 7 bases, with 20 bases left in between. CDR3 bases: TGTGCCAGCAGTGCAATTCAGGGGATCAGCTCTGGCTACACCTTC. This sequence encodes CASSAIQGISSGYTF.

This clone was observed once. One end of the junction is discordant with germline, which a read error may explain. V usage is TRBV29-1 and J usage is TRBJ2-2; D perhaps matches TRBD1 (7 bases). Germline CDR1 reads SQVTM; CDR2 reads ANQGSEA. The CDR3 totals 15 residues. The DNA of the CDR3 is TGCAGCGTAGAAGGGAGGACAGGGAACACCGGGGAGCTGTTTTTT. Its protein is CSVEGRTGNTGELFF.

The rearrangement links TRBV7-2 to TRBJ2-1; TRBD1 aligns across 7 bases. V dropped 5 bases and J dropped 4; count of bases not matched to a gene: 11. Germline lookup yields CDR1 SGHTA and CDR2 FQGNSA. This CDR3 is built from 16 residues. CDR3 coding DNA: TGTGCCAGCAGCCCCCCCTCTGGGACAGCTTACAATGAGCAGTTCTTC. Translated, it gives CASSPPSGTAYNEQFF.

The chain's CDR3 is CASSVGPTPSYGYTF. The CDR3 region has the DNA TGTGCCAGCAGCGTAGGCCCCACCCCCTCTTATGGCTACACCTTC. J is TRBJ1-2 and V is TRBV9; D ambiguous. CDR3 length: 15 amino acids. Trimming took 0 bases from V and 5 from J, leaving 14 bases between them. Germline V gene lookup returns CDR1 SGDLS and CDR2 YYNGEE.

V is TRBV9 and J is TRBJ1-4, with 7 bases matching TRBD1. Trimming at V came to 1 base and at J to 10 bases, leaving 7 bases not matched to a gene. The CDR3 consists of 14 residues. Germline V gives CDR1 SGDLS, CDR2 YYNGEE. CDR3: CASSVRTGVVKLFF. The CDR3 DNA follows: TGTGCCAGCAGCGTACGAACAGGGGTGGTAAAACTGTTTTTT.

V gene TRBV10-3 combines with J gene TRBJ1-2; D is undetermined. The CDR3 totals 14 residues. The germline V gene encodes CDR1 ENHRY and CDR2 SYGVKD. The V end was cut by 4 bases, the J end by 6 bases, with 15 bases between. Here the CDR3 DNA reads TGTGCCATCAGTGCCGACTTAAATCCCCATGGCTACACCTTC. Translated, it gives CAISADLNPHGYTF.

The V call is TRBV28, the J call TRBJ1-1; 7 nucleotides match TRBD1. Looked up from germline, CDR1 is MDHEN and CDR2 is SYDVKM. V lost 6 bases, J lost 4 bases, and 17 bases stayed unmatched. This CDR3 is built from 17 residues. This CDR3 reads CASSSPGGGGWSTEAFF. DNA of the CDR3: TGTGCCAGCAGCTCCCCGGGAGGAGGGGGCTGGAGCACTGAAGCTTTCTTT.

This clone was seen just once. This chain's CDR3 is CASRQGGGSYEQYF. CDR3 in DNA: TGTGCCAGCCGGCAGGGGGGAGGCTCCTACGAGCAGTACTTC. V usage is TRBV7-2 and J usage is TRBJ2-7, with D tentatively TRBD1 (7 bases). Germline values: CDR1 SGHTA, CDR2 FQGNSA. Trimming took off 8 bases at V and 0 bases at J, with 14 bases between the two ends. The CDR3 has 14 amino acids.

The rearrangement uses TRBV9 and TRBJ2-5; 11 bases line up with TRBD2. This CDR3 is built from 15 residues. Losses at the gene ends were 4 bases for V and 5 bases for J; bases not matched to a gene: 7. The germline V gene encodes CDR1 SGDLS and CDR2 YYNGEE. The CDR3 DNA is TGTGCCAGCAGCTCAATAGCGGGGGGGCACGAGACCCAGTACTTC. This encodes CASSSIAGGHETQYF.

J is TRBJ1-5 and V is TRBV18; a weak D match, TRBD1 (5 bases). Trimming took off 3 bases at V and 3 bases at J, with 12 bases between the two ends. CDR3 size: 15 residues. In germline, CDR1 is KGHSH, CDR2 LQKENI. The CDR3 sequence: CASSPQWGVNQPQHF. In DNA form, the CDR3 reads TGTGCCAGCTCACCCCAGTGGGGGGTCAATCAGCCCCAGCATTTT.

CDR3: CASSLSVSGTSGNEQFF. In DNA form, the CDR3 reads TGTGCCAGCAGTTTATCGGTGAGCGGGACTAGCGGGAATGAGCAGTTCTTC. The chain couples TRBV27 to TRBJ2-1; 12 bases are a match to TRBD2. CDR3 length: 17 residues. The V gene end was trimmed by 0 bases and the J gene end by 7 bases; junction bases not matched to a gene: 7. Germline V gene sequence: CDR1 MNHEY, CDR2 SMNVEV (reference sequence).